A selection of T cell receptor beta chains follows, all from one sample in a study of T-cell memory formation after mild COVID-19. TCRdb re-called the 5' RACE reads through MiXCR, storing one row per CDR3 protein. This table has over 500,000 distinct CDR3 sequences, 15% to 20% appearing once. Material: PBMCs or a T cell subset sorted from them (not recorded which). All receptors derive from an adult woman who had mild COVID-19 (a few samples of this study predate the infection). Cell type and time point are not known. Each CDR3 is given with its conserved first and last residue. Fields, in order: V gene, J gene, CDR3 protein.

v_call: TRBV7-3; j_call: TRBJ2-2; cdr3_aa: CASSPDISNTGELFF
v_call: TRBV7-8; j_call: TRBJ2-3; cdr3_aa: CASSSSPGTMRGTDTQYF
v_call: TRBV7-2; j_call: TRBJ1-2; cdr3_aa: CASSFGTGRGYTF
v_call: TRBV7-8; j_call: TRBJ2-3; cdr3_aa: CASSSGQGLAGTDTQYF
v_call: TRBV3-1; j_call: TRBJ2-1; cdr3_aa: CASSPNMGEQFF
v_call: TRBV7-2; j_call: TRBJ2-4; cdr3_aa: CASSLDRALKNIQYF
v_call: TRBV4-1; j_call: TRBJ1-2; cdr3_aa: CASSQEQGGYGYTF
v_call: TRBV12-3/TRBV12-4; j_call: TRBJ2-4; cdr3_aa: CASSLRSGRADKNIQYF
v_call: TRBV27; j_call: TRBJ2-1; cdr3_aa: CASSFSGGLAGNNEQFF
v_call: TRBV7-3; j_call: TRBJ2-3; cdr3_aa: CASSPRTAGRADTQYF
v_call: TRBV2; j_call: TRBJ2-1; cdr3_aa: CASSEVMVGSEQFF
v_call: TRBV12-3/TRBV12-4; j_call: TRBJ2-3; cdr3_aa: CASSFTTSTDTQYF
v_call: TRBV5-6; j_call: TRBJ2-7; cdr3_aa: CASSLGRPLSYEQYF
v_call: TRBV6-5; j_call: TRBJ2-1; cdr3_aa: CASSHSIAGGDNEQFF
v_call: TRBV24-1; j_call: TRBJ2-3; cdr3_aa: CATSDPHHGTDTQYF
v_call: TRBV5-8; j_call: TRBJ1-6; cdr3_aa: CASSFGRGNSPLHF
v_call: TRBV9; j_call: TRBJ2-5; cdr3_aa: CASSVASGEQETQYF
v_call: TRBV7-9; j_call: TRBJ1-3; cdr3_aa: CASSQRGPSGNTIYF
v_call: TRBV7-8; j_call: TRBJ1-5; cdr3_aa: CASGGQGASSNQPQHF
v_call: TRBV28; j_call: TRBJ1-2; cdr3_aa: CASSSPQGVYGYTF
v_call: TRBV7-2; j_call: TRBJ2-7; cdr3_aa: CASSLNPAGGTYEQYF
v_call: TRBV6-7; j_call: TRBJ1-1; cdr3_aa: CASSLVYPEAFF
v_call: TRBV7-2; j_call: TRBJ1-1; cdr3_aa: CASSLARGGATEAFF
v_call: TRBV7-2; j_call: TRBJ2-7; cdr3_aa: CASSLEAGFYEQYF
v_call: TRBV20-1; j_call: TRBJ2-6; cdr3_aa: CSATRGVTSGANVLTF
v_call: TRBV12-3/TRBV12-4; j_call: TRBJ1-5; cdr3_aa: CASSRNNQPQHF
v_call: TRBV24-1; j_call: TRBJ2-1; cdr3_aa: CATSDLHSWQFF
v_call: TRBV9; j_call: TRBJ2-1; cdr3_aa: CASSVESTLTFSYNEQFF
v_call: TRBV19; j_call: TRBJ1-6; cdr3_aa: CASSISSGSNSPLHF
v_call: TRBV24-1; j_call: TRBJ2-2; cdr3_aa: CATSDFALNTGELFF
v_call: TRBV30; j_call: TRBJ2-7; cdr3_aa: CASRPPVSYEQYF
v_call: TRBV7-9; j_call: TRBJ2-2; cdr3_aa: CASSLARATGELFF
v_call: TRBV9; j_call: TRBJ1-1; cdr3_aa: CASSVAGSGAYNTEAFF